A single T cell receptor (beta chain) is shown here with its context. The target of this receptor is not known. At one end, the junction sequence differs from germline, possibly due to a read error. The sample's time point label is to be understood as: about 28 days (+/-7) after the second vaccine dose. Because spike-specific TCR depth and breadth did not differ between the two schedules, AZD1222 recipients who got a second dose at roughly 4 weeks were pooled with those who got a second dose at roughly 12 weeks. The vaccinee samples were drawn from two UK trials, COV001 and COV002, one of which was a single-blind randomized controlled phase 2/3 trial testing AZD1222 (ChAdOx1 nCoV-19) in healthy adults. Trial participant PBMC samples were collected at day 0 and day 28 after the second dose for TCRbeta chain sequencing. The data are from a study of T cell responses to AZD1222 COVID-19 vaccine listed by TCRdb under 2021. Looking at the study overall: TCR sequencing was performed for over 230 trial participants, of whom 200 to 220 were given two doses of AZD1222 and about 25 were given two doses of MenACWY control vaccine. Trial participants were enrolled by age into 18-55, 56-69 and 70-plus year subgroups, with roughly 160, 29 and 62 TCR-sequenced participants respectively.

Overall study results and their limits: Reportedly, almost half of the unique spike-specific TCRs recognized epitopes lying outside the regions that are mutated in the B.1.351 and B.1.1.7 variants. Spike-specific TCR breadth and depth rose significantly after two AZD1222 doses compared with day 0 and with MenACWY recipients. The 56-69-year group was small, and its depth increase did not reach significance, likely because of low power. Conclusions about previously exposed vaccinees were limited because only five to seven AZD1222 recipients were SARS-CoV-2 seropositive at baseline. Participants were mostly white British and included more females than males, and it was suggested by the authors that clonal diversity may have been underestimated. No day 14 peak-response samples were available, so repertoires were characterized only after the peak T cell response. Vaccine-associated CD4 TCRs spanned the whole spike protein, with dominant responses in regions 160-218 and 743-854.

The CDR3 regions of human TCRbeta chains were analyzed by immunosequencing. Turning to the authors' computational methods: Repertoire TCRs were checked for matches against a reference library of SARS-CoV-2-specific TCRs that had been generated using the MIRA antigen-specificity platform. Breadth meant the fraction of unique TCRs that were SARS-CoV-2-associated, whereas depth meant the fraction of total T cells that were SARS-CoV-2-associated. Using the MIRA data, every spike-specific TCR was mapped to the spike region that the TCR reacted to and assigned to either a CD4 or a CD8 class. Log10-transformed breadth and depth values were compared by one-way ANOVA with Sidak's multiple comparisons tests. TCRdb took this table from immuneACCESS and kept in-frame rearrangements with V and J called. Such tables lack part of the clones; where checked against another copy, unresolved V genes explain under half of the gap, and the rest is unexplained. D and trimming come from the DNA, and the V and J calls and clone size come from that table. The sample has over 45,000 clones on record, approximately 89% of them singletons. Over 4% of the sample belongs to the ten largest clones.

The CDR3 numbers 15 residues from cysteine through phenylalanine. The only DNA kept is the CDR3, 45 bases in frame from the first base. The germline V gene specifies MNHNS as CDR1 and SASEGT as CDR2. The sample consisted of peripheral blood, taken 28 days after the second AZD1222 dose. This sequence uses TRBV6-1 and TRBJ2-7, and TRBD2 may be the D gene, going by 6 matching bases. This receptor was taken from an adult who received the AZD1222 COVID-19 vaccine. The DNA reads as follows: TGTGCCAGCGGTGACCCGCGGGACCGATCCTACGAGCAGTACTTC. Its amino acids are CASGDPRDRSYEQYF.